What follows are 11 T cell receptor beta chains derived from one specimen sequenced in a study of blood T cell repertoires in COVID-19. The table came from immunoSEQ multiplex PCR; TCRdb's copy has only in-frame clones and leaves some out. Found here are about 310,000 clones, 90% of them singletons; the top ten hold approximately 4%. Material for sequencing was PBMCs or T cells enriched from blood (not recorded which). These receptor sequences come from a young woman with acute COVID-19.

The chain uses TRBV11-3 and TRBJ2-1; 8 bases are shared with TRBD2. This CDR3 spans 15 amino acids. V trimming: 4 bases; J trimming: 7 bases; junction bases outside the gene matches: 9. Germline V gene lookup returns CDR1 SGHNT and CDR2 YENEEA. CDR3 protein: CASSSAERERNEQFF. Here the CDR3 DNA reads TGTGCCAGCAGCTCGGCCGAGCGGGAGCGTAATGAGCAGTTCTTC. The complete variable domain, with remaining parts taken from reference TRBV11-3 and TRBJ2-1, reads EAGVVQSPRYKIIEKKQPVAFWCNPISGHNTLYWYLQNLGQGPELLIRYENEEAVDDSQLPKDRFSAERLKGVDSTLKIQPAELGDSAVYLCASSSAERERNEQFFGPGTRLTVL.

The V gene is TRBV30, the J gene TRBJ1-1, with a tentative D call TRBD1 (6 bases). Between the trimmed V and J ends, which lost 7 bases and 5 bases, there was a span of 14 bases. The CDR3 has 12 amino acids. CDR1 and CDR2 from the germline V gene are GTSNPN and SVGIG (reference sequence). In nucleotides, the CDR3 is TGTGCCTTTAACAGGGATTCGACTGAAGCTTTCTTT. Its translation: CAFNRDSTEAFF.

This chain uses TRBV9 with TRBJ1-1; 8 bases align to TRBD1. Germline-derived CDR1 and CDR2 are SGDLS and YYNGEE. The CDR3 is 14 residues long. The ends lost 0 bases at V and 6 bases at J; junction bases unmatched: 4. CDR3 protein: CASSVGDRPSEAFF. The CDR3 region has the DNA TGTGCCAGCAGCGTAGGGGACAGGCCATCTGAAGCTTTCTTT.

The chain is built from TRBV12-3 or TRBV12-4 and TRBJ1-1; TRBD1 is a possible D gene (5 bases). Between the trimmed V and J ends, which lost 6 bases and 7 bases, there was a span of 12 bases. The CDR3 spans 12 residues. Here the CDR3 reads CASSLGGLEAFF. DNA of the CDR3: TGTGCCAGCAGCCTCGGGGGACTTGAAGCTTTCTTT.

The rearrangement uses TRBV28 and TRBJ2-7; D is perhaps TRBD2 (5 bases). The CDR3 contains 14 residues. Germline V gene sequence: CDR1 MDHEN, CDR2 SYDVKM. The V and J ends lost 2 bases and 3 bases respectively, with 11 bases between them. This CDR3 reads CASSLIDGNYEQYF. The CDR3 nucleotides read TGTGCCAGCAGTTTAATAGACGGGAACTACGAGCAGTACTTC.

The chain has TRBV18 and TRBJ1-4; no reliable D call. Trimming stripped 4 bases from V and 0 bases from J, with 6 bases between. Germline CDR1 and CDR2: KGHSH and LQKENI. CDR3 length: 14 amino acids. Here the CDR3 DNA reads TGTGCCAGCTCACTACTCACAACTAATGAAAAACTGTTTTTT. Translating gives CASSLLTTNEKLFF. The variable domain in full, completed from reference TRBV18 and TRBJ1-4, reads NAGVMQNPRHLVRRRGQEARLRCSPMKGHSHVYWYRQLPEEGLKFMVYLQKENIIDESGMPKERFSAEFPKEGPSILRIQQVVRGDSAAYFCASSLLTTNEKLFFGSGTQLSVL.

The chain is built from TRBV19 and TRBJ2-1, with D possibly matching TRBD2 (6 bases). CDR1 LNHDA and CDR2 SQIVND come from the germline V gene (reference sequence). V was shortened by 2 bases and J by 1 base, with 15 bases between the two germline ends. The CDR3 sequence is 17 residues long. The CDR3 loop reads CASSILQVSGSYNEQFF. As DNA, the CDR3 is TGTGCCAGTAGTATATTACAGGTCAGCGGGTCCTACAATGAGCAGTTCTTC.

The CDR3, as DNA: TGTGCCAGCAGCTTAGAGCCAGGGGGAGGAACTGAAGCTTTCTTT. This codes for CASSLEPGGGTEAFF. The chain recombines TRBV7-2 with TRBJ1-1; TRBD1 matches at 7 bases. The CDR3 sequence is 15 residues long. The V gene's germline CDR1 is SGHTA and CDR2 FQGNSA. The junction had 7 bases not matched to a gene; V was cut back by 1 base and J by 5 bases.

The rearrangement uses TRBV15 and TRBJ2-7; D gene unclear. CDR3 length: 12 residues. Trimming stripped 2 bases from V and 3 bases from J, with 5 bases between. CDR1 is LNHNV, CDR2 YYDKDF, per germline (reference sequence). The CDR3 DNA reads TGTGCCACCAGCAGATCCAACTACGAGCAGTACTTC. This codes for CATSRSNYEQYF.

The chain has TRBV24-1 and TRBJ2-3; TRBD2 might be the D (5 bases). The CDR3 runs to 16 residues. V was clipped by 2 bases and J by 6 bases, with 17 bases between them. The germline V gene has CDR1 KGHDR and CDR2 SFDVKD. Here the CDR3 reads CATSDSRTSPSDTQYF. For the CDR3, the DNA is TGTGCCACCAGTGATTCCCGGACTTCACCTTCTGATACGCAGTATTTT.

V is TRBV3-1 (or the pseudogene TRBV3-2) and J is TRBJ2-5; 11 bases are shared with TRBD2. Germline V gene sequence: CDR1 LGHDT, CDR2 YNNKEL (reference sequence). The CDR3 loop spans 17 amino acids. The ends lost 4 bases at V and 5 bases at J; junction bases unmatched: 12. The CDR3 DNA reads as TGTGCCAGCAGCCCCCGGGGTAGCGGGAGGGCCCAGGAGACCCAGTACTTC. Translating it yields CASSPRGSGRAQETQYF.